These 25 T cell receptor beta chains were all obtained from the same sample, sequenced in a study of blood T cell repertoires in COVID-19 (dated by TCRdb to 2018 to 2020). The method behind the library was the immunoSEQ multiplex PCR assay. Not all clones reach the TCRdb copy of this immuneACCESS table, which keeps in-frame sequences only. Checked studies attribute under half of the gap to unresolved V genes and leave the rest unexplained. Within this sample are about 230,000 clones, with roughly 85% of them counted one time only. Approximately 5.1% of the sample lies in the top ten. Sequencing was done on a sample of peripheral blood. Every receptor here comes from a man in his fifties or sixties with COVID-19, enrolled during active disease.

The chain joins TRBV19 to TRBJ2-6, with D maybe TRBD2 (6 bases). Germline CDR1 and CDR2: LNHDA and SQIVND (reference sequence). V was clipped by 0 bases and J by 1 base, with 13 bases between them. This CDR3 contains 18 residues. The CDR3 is CASSIDWDLPSGANVLTF. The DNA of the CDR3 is TGTGCCAGTAGTATAGATTGGGACTTGCCATCTGGGGCCAACGTCCTGACTTTC.

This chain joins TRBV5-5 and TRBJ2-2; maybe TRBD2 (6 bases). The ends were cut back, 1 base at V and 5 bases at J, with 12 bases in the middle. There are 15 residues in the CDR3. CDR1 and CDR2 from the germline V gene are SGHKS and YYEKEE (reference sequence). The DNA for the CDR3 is TGTGCCAGCAGCTTGTTCCAGGGAGGAACCGGGGAGCTGTTTTTT. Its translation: CASSLFQGGTGELFF.

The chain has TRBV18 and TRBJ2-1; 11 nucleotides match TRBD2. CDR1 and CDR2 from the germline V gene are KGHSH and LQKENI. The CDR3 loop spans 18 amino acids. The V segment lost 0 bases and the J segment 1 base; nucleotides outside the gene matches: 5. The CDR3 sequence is CASSPPGASGGSYNEQFF. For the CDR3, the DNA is TGTGCCAGCTCACCACCTGGGGCTAGCGGGGGGTCCTACAATGAGCAGTTCTTC.

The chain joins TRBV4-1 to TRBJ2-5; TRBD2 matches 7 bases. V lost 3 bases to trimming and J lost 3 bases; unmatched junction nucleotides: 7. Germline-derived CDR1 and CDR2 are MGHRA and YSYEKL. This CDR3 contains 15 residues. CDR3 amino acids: CASSQNGGGKETQYF. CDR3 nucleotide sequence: TGCGCCAGCAGCCAGAACGGCGGGGGAAAAGAGACCCAGTACTTC.

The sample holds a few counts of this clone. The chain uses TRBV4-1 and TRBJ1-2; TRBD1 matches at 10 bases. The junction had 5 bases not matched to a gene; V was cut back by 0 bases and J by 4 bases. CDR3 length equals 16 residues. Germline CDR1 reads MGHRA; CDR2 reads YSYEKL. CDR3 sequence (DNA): TGCGCCAGCAGCCAAGAACGGACAGGGGGGCTCTATGGCTACACCTTC. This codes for CASSQERTGGLYGYTF.

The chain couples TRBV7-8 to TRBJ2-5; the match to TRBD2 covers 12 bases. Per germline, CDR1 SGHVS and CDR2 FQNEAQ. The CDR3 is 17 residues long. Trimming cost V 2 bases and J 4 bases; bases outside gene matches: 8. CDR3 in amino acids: CASSLLNGLAGRETQYF. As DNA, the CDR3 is TGTGCCAGCAGCTTATTGAATGGACTAGCGGGGAGAGAGACCCAGTACTTC.

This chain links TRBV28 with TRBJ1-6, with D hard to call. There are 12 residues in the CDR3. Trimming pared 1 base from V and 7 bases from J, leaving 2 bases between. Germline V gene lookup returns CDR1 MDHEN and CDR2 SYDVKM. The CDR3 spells CASSLLNSPLHF. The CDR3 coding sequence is TGTGCCAGCAGTTTATTAAATTCACCCCTCCACTTT. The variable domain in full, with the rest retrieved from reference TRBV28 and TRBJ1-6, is DVKVTQSSRYLVKRTGEKVFLECVQDMDHENMFWYRQDPGLGLRLIYFSYDVKMKEKGDIPEGYSVSREKKERFSLILESASTNQTSMYLCASSLLNSPLHFGNGTRLTVT.

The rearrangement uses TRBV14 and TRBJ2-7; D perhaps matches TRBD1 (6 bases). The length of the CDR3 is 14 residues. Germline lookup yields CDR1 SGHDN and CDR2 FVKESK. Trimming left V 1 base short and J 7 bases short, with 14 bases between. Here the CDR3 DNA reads TGTGCCAGCAGCCAAGCCACAGGGTTAGGGGAGCAGTACTTC. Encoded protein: CASSQATGLGEQYF. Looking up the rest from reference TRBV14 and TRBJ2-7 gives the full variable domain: EAGVTQFPSHSVIEKGQTVTLRCDPISGHDNLYWYRRVMGKEIKFLLHFVKESKQDESGMPNNRFLAERTGGTYSTLKVQPAELEDSGVYFCASSQATGLGEQYFGPGTRLTVT.

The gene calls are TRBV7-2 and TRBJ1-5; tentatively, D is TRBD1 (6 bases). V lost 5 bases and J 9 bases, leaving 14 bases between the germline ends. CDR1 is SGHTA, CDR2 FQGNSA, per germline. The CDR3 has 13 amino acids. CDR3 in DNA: TGTGCCAGCAGCCCCATGGGGGGGCGGCCCCAGCATTTT. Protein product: CASSPMGGRPQHF.

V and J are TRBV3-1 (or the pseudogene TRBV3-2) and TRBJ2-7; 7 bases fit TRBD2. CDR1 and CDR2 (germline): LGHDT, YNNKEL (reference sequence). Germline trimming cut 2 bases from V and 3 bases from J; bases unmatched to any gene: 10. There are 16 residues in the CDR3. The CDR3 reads CASSQPKGLLLYEQYF. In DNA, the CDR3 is TGTGCCAGCAGCCAACCGAAGGGACTACTCCTCTACGAGCAGTACTTC.

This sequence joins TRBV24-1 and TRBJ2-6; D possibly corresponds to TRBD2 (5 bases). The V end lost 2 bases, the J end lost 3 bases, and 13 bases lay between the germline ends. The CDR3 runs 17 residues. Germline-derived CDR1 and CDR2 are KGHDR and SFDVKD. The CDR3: CATSDSAGTGGANVLTF. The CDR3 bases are TGTGCCACCAGTGATTCGGCGGGCACCGGTGGGGCCAACGTCCTGACTTTC.

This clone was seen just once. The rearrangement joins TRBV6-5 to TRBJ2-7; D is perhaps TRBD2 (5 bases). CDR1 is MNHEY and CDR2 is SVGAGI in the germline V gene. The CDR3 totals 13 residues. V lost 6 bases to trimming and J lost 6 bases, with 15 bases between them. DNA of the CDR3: TGTGCCAGCAGGCCCCATGGGCGGGTCGAGCAGTACTTC. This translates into CASRPHGRVEQYF.

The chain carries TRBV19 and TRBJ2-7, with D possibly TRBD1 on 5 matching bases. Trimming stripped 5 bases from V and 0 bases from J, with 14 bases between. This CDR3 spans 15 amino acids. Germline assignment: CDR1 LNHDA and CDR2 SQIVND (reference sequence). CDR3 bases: TGTGCCAGTAGTCAATCAGGCAGGGACTCCTACGAGCAGTACTTC. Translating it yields CASSQSGRDSYEQYF.

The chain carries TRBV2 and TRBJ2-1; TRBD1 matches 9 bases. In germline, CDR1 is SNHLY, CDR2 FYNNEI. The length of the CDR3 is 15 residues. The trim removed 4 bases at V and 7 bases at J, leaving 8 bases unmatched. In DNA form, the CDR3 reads TGTGCCAGCAGTGGACATGGGACAGGGTTTAATGAGCAGTTCTTC. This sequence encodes CASSGHGTGFNEQFF.

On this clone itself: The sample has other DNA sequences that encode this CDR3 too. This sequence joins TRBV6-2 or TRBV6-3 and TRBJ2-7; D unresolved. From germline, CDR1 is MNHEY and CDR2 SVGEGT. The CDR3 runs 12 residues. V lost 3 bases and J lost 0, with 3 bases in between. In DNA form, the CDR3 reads TGTGCCAGCAGTTATCGCTCCTACGAGCAGTACTTC. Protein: CASSYRSYEQYF.

CDR3 sequence reads: CASSQDYRATNEKLFF. CDR3 DNA sequence: TGCGCCAGCAGCCAAGATTACAGGGCAACTAATGAAAAACTGTTTTTT. The chain employs TRBV4-3 and TRBJ1-4; maybe TRBD1 (6 bases). The germline CDR1 and CDR2 sequences are LGHNA and YSLEER. Trimming took 0 bases from V and 0 from J, leaving 8 bases between them. The CDR3 spans 16 residues.

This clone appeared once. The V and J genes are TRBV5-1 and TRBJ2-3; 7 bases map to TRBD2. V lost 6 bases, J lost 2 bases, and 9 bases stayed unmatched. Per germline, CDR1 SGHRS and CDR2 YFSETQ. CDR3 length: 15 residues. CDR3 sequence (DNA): TGCGCCAGCACAGTGGGGGGGATACCCACAGATACGCAGTATTTT. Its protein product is CASTVGGIPTDTQYF.

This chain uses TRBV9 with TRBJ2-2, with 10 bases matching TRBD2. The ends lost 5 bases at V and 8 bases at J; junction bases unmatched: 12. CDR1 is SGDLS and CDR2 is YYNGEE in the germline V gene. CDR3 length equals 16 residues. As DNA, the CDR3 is TGTGCCAGCAGGTCTAACAGCGGGGGGGCCTCAGGGGAGCTGTTTTTT. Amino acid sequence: CASRSNSGGASGELFF.

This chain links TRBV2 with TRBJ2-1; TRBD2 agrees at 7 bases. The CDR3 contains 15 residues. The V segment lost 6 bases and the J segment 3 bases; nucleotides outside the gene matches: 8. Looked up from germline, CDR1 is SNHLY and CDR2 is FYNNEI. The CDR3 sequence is CASSRDYSNYNEQFF. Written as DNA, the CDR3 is TGTGCCAGCAGCAGGGACTACTCAAACTACAATGAGCAGTTCTTC. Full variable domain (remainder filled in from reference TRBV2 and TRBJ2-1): EPEVTQTPSHQVTQMGQEVILRCVPISNHLYFYWYRQILGQKVEFLVSFYNNEISEKSEIFDDQFSVERPDGSNFTLKIRSTKLEDSAMYFCASSRDYSNYNEQFFGPGTRLTVL.

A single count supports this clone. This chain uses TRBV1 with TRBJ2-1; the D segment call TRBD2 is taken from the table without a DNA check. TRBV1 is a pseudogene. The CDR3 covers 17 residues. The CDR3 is CTSSHRGGGTLYNEQFF. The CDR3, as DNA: TGCACCAGCAGCCATCGTGGCGGGGGGACACTTTACAATGAGCAGTTCTTC.

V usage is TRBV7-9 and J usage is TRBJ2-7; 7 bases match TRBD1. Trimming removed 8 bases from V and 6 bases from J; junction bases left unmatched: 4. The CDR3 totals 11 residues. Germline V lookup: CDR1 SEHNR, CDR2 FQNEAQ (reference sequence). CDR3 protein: CASGRGPEQYF. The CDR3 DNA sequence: TGTGCCAGCGGTAGGGGGCCCGAGCAGTACTTC.

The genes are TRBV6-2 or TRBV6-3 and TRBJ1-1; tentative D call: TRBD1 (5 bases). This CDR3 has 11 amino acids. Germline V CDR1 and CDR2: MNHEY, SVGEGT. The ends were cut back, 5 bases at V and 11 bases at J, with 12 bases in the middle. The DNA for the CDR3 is TGTGCCAGCAGTGCAGGACAAAGGGCTTTCTTT. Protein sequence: CASSAGQRAFF.

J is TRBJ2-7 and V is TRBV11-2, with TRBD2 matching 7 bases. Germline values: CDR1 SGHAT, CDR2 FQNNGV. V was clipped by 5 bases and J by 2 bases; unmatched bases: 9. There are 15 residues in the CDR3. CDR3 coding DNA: TGTGCCAGCAGCCAAAGCGCAGGGAGGGCCTACGAGCAGTACTTC. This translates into CASSQSAGRAYEQYF. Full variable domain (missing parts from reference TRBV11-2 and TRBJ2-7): EAGVAQSPRYKIIEKRQSVAFWCNPISGHATLYWYQQILGQGPKLLIQFQNNGVVDDSQLPKDRFSAERLKGVDSTLKIQPAKLEDSAVYLCASSQSAGRAYEQYFGPGTRLTVT.

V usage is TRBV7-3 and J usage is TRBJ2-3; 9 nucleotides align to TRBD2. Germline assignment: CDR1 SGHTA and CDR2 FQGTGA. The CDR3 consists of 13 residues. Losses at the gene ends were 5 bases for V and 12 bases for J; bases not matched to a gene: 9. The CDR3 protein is CASSQTQRGAQYF. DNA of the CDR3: TGTGCCAGCAGCCAAACCCAGCGGGGGGCCCAGTATTTT.

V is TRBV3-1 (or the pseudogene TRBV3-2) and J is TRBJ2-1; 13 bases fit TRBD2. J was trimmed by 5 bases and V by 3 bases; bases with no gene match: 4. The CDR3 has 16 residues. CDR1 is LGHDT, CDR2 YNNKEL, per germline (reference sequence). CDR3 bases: TGTGCCAGCAGCCATTCTGGACTAGCGGGGGACAATGAGCAGTTCTTC. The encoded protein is CASSHSGLAGDNEQFF.